This T cell receptor (beta chain) was profiled in a study of identical twins. Notes on this clonotype: As yet, its antigen is unknown.

Findings and limits, study-wide: Donors were not followed over many years; analysis was cross-sectional.

TCRdb used MiXCR to reprocess the 5' RACE reads, holding one entry per CDR3 protein. The repertoire has 400,000 to 550,000 distinct CDR3 sequences, less than 25% of them found once; the top ten carry about 0.91%. CDR3 length: 13 amino acids. CDR1 and CDR2 (germline): MGHDK, SYGVNS. J was trimmed by 3 bases and V by 3 bases; bases with no gene match: 1. These data also featured in a second study, about T cells expressing NK-cell markers. That work states: Source material for TCR beta repertoires consisted of sorted CD3+CD56+NKG2C+, CD3+CD56+NKG2C- and CD3+CD56-NKG2C+ T cells.

The source is a woman under 30 in good health. The sequenced sample was CD4+ T cells sorted from blood. The rearrangement links TRBV25-1 to TRBJ2-5, with 7 positions matching TRBD2. The CDR3 reads CASSEAGEETQYF. DNA of the CDR3: TGTGCCAGCAGTGAGGCGGGGGAAGAGACCCAGTACTTC.